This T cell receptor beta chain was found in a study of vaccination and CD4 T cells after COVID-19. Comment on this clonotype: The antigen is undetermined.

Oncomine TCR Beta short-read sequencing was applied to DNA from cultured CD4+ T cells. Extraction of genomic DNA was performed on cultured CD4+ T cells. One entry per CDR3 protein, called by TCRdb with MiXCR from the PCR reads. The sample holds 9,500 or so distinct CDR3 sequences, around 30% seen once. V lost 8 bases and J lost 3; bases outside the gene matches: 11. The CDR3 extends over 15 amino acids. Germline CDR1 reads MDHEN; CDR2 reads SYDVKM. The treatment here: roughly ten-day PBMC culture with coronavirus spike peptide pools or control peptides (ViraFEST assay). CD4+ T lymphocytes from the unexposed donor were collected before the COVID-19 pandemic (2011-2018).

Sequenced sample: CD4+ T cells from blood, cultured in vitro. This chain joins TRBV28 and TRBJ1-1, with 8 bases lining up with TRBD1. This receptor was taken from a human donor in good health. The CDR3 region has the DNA TGTGCCAGCGCTGACAGGGGAATCGGGGACACTGAAGCTTTCTTT. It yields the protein CASADRGIGDTEAFF. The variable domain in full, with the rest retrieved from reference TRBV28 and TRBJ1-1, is DVKVTQSSRYLVKRTGEKVFLECVQDMDHENMFWYRQDPGLGLRLIYFSYDVKMKEKGDIPEGYSVSREKKERFSLILESASTNQTSMYLCASADRGIGDTEAFFGQGTRLTVV.